This T cell receptor (beta chain) was obtained from a study of cytomegalovirus exposure and HLA in healthy donors. Across the whole study: For the approximately 400 genotyped donors, 75% to 90% fell within the Caucasian-associated ancestry cluster.

The PCR made use of 60 Vbeta and 13 Jbeta primers. Repertoires were generated with immunoSEQ multiplex PCR, while TCRdb's copy carries only in-frame clones and drops some. The table records approximately 170,000 clones, around 78% of them present only once. A note on this clone: Its cognate antigen is unknown.

Samples came from healthy bone marrow donors. Study-wide results and limits: Researchers reported that a few CMV-associated chains were confirmed in vitro as CMV antigen-specific. Links to common viral pathogens appeared, in a later analysis, for several of the most significant clusters.

Germline V gene sequence: CDR1 MGHRA, CDR2 YSYEKL. Trimming removed 1 base from V and 7 bases from J, with 6 bases in between. This CDR3 is built from 12 residues. Sequencing was carried out using PBMCs. This chain joins TRBV4-1 and TRBJ2-3; weak D call: TRBD2 (5 bases). This clonotype was obtained from a man aged 40-49 years in good health and CMV-seronegative. The CDR3 DNA reads TGCGCCAGCAGCCAAGCGGGGAATACGCAGTATTTT. Translated: CASSQAGNTQYF.